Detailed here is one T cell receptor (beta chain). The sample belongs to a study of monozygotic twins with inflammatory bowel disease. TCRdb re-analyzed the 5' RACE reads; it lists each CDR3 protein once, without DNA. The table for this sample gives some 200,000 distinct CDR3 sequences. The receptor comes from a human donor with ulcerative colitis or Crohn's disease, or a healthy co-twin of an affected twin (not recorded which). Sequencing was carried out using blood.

CDR3 sequence: CASSLGEVGETQYF. The chain carries TRBV5-6 and TRBJ2-5; the D gene TCRdb calls, TRBD2, cannot be checked with no DNA. Looked up from germline, CDR1 is SGHDT and CDR2 is YYEEEE. The CDR3 is 14 residues long.